The present T cell receptor (beta chain) was sequenced within a study of T cell responses to AZD1222 COVID-19 vaccine. Method: immunoSEQ multiplex PCR; TCRdb's copy keeps in-frame clones and lacks some. The sample lists some 110,000 clones; 85% to 90% were seen once. The sequences come from peripheral blood, collected on day 0 of AZD1222 vaccination. The source of this sequence is an adult in good health.

The CDR3 region is CASSLVNRGRREEKLFF. As DNA, the CDR3 is TGTGCCAGCAGTTTAGTCAACAGGGGGCGGCGAGAGGAAAAACTGTTTTTT. The chain uses TRBV28 and TRBJ1-4, with TRBD1 matching over 9 bases. The CDR3 is 17 residues long. Trimming cost V 2 bases and J 8 bases; bases outside gene matches: 12. Germline assignment: CDR1 MDHEN and CDR2 SYDVKM.